This T cell receptor beta chain is drawn from a study of T-cell memory formation after mild COVID-19. One entry per CDR3 protein results from TCRdb running MiXCR on the 5' RACE reads. The sample contains 350,000 to 500,000 distinct CDR3 sequences, under 25% of which appear only once. The TCR comes from an adult woman who had mild COVID-19 (a few samples of this study predate the infection). Cell type and time point are not known. Sequencing was carried out using PBMCs or a T cell subset sorted from them (not recorded which).

CDR3 in amino acids: CASSPNTAGHNYGYTF. For the CDR3, the DNA is TGTGCCAGCAGTCCTAACACGGCCGGTCACAACTATGGCTACACCTTC. The V gene is TRBV12-3 or TRBV12-4, the J gene TRBJ1-2; D not resolved. The CDR3 runs 16 residues. V lost 5 bases and J lost 2, with 18 bases in between.